Listed below are T cell receptor beta chains from one sample, sequenced in a study of cytomegalovirus exposure and HLA in healthy donors. Assay used: immunoSEQ multiplex PCR; TCRdb lists only in-frame clones, some missing. Of more than 100,000 clones detected, roughly 77% appear once; the ten largest clones hold 10%. The sample taken for sequencing was PBMCs. These receptors were obtained from a woman younger than 30 in good health and CMV-seropositive. Both conserved end residues are part of each CDR3. The D gene is left open where the match is weak. Only part of the rows carry a size: once, few, many, or a class if the clone is expanded.

V gene	J gene	clone size	D gene	CDR3 protein	CDR3 DNA
TRBV5-4	TRBJ2-1	NA	NA	CATKTDYSYNEQFF	TGTGCCACCAAGACGGACTACTCCTACAATGAGCAGTTCTTC
TRBV5-1	TRBJ2-7	NA	TRBD2	CASSGRDSFSEQYF	TGCGCCAGCAGCGGGAGGGACTCGTTCTCCGAGCAGTACTTC
TRBV6-6	TRBJ1-1	NA	NA	CASSYSMNTEAFF	TGTGCCAGCAGTTACTCAATGAACACCGAAGCTTTCTTT
TRBV7-2	TRBJ1-2	NA	NA	CASSPRSSLYGYTF	TGTGCCAGCAGCCCACGGTCTTCTCTCTATGGCTACACCTTC
TRBV5-4	TRBJ2-7	NA	TRBD2	CASSGGLAGLYEQYF	TGTGCCAGCAGCGGAGGACTAGCGGGGCTCTACGAGCAGTACTTC
TRBV7-6	TRBJ2-1	NA	TRBD2	CASSLAATSGGSYNEQFF	TGTGCCAGCAGCTTAGCAGCCACTAGCGGGGGGTCCTACAATGAGCAGTTCTTC
TRBV7-6	TRBJ2-7	NA	NA	CASSMLPRGTYEQYF	TGTGCCAGCAGCATGCTCCCAAGGGGCACCTACGAGCAGTACTTC
TRBV7-6	TRBJ2-2	NA	TRBD2	CASRVAGMNTGELFF	TGTGCCAGCAGGGTAGCGGGGATGAACACCGGGGAGCTGTTTTTT
TRBV10-3	TRBJ2-7	NA	NA	CAISESGETGSYEQYF	TGTGCCATCAGTGAGTCGGGGGAGACAGGCTCCTACGAGCAGTACTTC
TRBV10-3	TRBJ2-7	NA	TRBD1	CAISETGQSSYEQYF	TGTGCCATCAGCGAAACGGGACAGAGCTCCTACGAGCAGTACTTC
TRBV5-1	TRBJ2-7	few	NA	CASSLNSEQYF	TGCGCCAGCAGCTTGAATAGCGAGCAGTACTTC
TRBV9	TRBJ2-3	NA	NA	CASRAGTDTQYF	TGTGCCAGCAGAGCGGGCACAGATACGCAGTATTTT
TRBV11-1	TRBJ1-5	NA	NA	CASSLRTADSNQPQHF	TGTGCCAGCAGCTTGCGCACAGCGGATAGCAATCAGCCCCAGCATTTT
TRBV7-9	TRBJ1-4	few	TRBD1	CASSLNSAGGEKLFF	TGTGCCAGCAGCTTGAACTCAGCAGGGGGAGAAAAACTGTTTTTT
TRBV6-6	TRBJ2-1	NA	TRBD1	CASTTGTGGYNEQFF	TGTGCCAGCACCACCGGGACAGGGGGCTACAATGAGCAGTTCTTC
TRBV7-2	TRBJ2-1	NA	NA	CASSPGLQLYNEQFF	TGTGCCAGCAGCCCGGGACTGCAACTCTACAATGAGCAGTTCTTC
TRBV19	TRBJ1-5	NA	NA	CASRRAVYSNQPQHF	TGTGCCTCCCGGCGGGCGGTTTATAGCAATCAGCCCCAGCATTTT
TRBV5-1	TRBJ2-1	NA	TRBD2	CASSPSQRGSYNEQFF	TGCGCCAGCAGCCCGAGCCAGCGGGGGAGCTACAATGAGCAGTTCTTC
TRBV19	TRBJ1-2	NA	NA	CASSFGSFSSGYTF	TGTGCCAGTAGTTTCGGGTCTTTTTCCTCCGGCTACACCTTC
TRBV4-3	TRBJ1-2	NA	NA	CAGSPPGREVRYTF	TGCGCCGGCAGCCCCCCCGGCAGGGAGGTTCGCTACACCTTC
TRBV5-1	TRBJ2-5	once	NA	CACSRQLQETQYF	TGCGCGTGCTCGCGACAGCTCCAAGAGACCCAGTACTTC
TRBV6-4	TRBJ2-3	NA	TRBD2	CASSGTSEADTQYF	TGTGCCAGCAGTGGGACTAGCGAGGCAGATACGCAGTATTTT
TRBV21-1	TRBJ1-6	NA	NA	CASTYPTRTANSPLHF	TGTGCCAGCACTTACCCGACCAGGACAGCTAATTCACCCCTCCACTTT
TRBV6-1	TRBJ1-4	few	NA	CASSMASWSEKLFF	TGTGCCAGCAGTATGGCCAGTTGGAGTGAAAAACTGTTTTTT
TRBV7-9	TRBJ2-4	NA	TRBD2	CASSLEPSGTNKNIQYF	TGTGCCAGCAGCTTAGAGCCTAGCGGGACAAACAAAAACATTCAGTACTTC